The source of this T cell receptor (beta chain) is a study of blood T cell repertoires in COVID-19. The overall study: There were acute and convalescent COVID-19 samples, and they came from the United States, Italy and Spain.

Original processing methods: By means of reference gene primer amplification, nucleated cell counts were estimated. Profiling relied on immunoSEQ multiplex PCR, and the TCRdb table lists in-frame clones only, not all of them. The V and J calls and the clone size are those of that table, but D and trimming were determined from the DNA. The table has more than 200,000 clones, 80% to 90% seen once. Germline loops: CDR1 SGHTS, CDR2 YDEGEE. J lost 3 bases, V lost 0 bases, and 3 bases had no gene match. CDR3 length: 15 amino acids. The receptor's source is a man aged 55 to 70 with acute or convalescent COVID-19. The rearrangement links TRBV5-8 to TRBJ1-5; 7 bases agree with TRBD1. Sequencing input: peripheral blood. For the CDR3, the DNA is TGTGCCAGCAGCTTGGCAGGGGGTTTCAATCAGCCCCAGCATTTT. Protein: CASSLAGGFNQPQHF.